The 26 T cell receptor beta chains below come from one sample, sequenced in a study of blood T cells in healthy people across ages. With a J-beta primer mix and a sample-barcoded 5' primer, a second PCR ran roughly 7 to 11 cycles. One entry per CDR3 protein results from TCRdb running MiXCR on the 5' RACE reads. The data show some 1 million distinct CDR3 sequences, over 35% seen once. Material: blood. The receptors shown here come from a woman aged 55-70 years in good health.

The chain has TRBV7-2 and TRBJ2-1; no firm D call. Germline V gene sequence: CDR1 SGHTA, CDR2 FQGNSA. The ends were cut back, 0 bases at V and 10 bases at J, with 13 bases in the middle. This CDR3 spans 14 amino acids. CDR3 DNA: TGTGCCAGCAGCTTAGCGGGCCAACTTGGAGAGCAGTTCTTC. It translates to CASSLAGQLGEQFF. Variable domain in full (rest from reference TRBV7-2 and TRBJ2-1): GAGVSQSPSNKVTEKGKDVELRCDPISGHTALYWYRQSLGQGLEFLIYFQGNSAPDKSGLPSDRFSAERTGGSVSTLTIQRTQQEDSAVYLCASSLAGQLGEQFFGPGTRLTVL.

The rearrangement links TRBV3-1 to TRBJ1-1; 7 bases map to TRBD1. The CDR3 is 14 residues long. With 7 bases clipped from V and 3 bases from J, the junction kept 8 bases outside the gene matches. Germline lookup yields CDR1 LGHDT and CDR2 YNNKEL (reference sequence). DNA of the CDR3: TGTGCCAGCACCCGACAGGGTTTCGACACTGAAGCTTTCTTT. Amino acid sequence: CASTRQGFDTEAFF.

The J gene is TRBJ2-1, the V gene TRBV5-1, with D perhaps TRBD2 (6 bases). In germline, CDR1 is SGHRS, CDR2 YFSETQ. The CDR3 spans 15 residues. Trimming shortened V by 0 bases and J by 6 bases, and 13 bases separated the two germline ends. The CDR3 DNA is TGCGCCAGCAGCTTGGTACGGACTACACCCAATGAGCAGTTCTTC. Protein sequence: CASSLVRTTPNEQFF.

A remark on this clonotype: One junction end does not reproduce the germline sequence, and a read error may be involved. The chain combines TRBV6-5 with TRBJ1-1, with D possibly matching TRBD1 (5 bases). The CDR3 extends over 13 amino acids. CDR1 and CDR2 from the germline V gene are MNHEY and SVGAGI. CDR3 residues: CASSYGAITEAFF. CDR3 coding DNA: TGTGCTAGCAGTTACGGGGCGATCACTGAAGCTTTCTTT.

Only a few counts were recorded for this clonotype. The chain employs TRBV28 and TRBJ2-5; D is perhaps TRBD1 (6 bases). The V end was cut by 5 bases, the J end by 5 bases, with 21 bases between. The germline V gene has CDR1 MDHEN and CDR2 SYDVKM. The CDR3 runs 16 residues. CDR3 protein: CASSRRTRGGRETQYF. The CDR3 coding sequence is TGTGCCAGCAGTCGACGGACAAGAGGGGGACGGGAGACCCAGTACTTC.

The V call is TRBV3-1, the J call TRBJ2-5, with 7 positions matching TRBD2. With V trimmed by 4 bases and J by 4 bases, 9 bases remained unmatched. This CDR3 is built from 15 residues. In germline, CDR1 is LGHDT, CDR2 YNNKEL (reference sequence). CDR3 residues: CASSPGTSDPETQYF. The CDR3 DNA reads TGTGCCAGCAGCCCCGGAACTAGCGACCCAGAGACCCAGTACTTC.

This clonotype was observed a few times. The CDR3 reads CASSLAAVGGSYPEDEQFF. DNA of the CDR3: TGTGCCAGCAGCTTAGCAGCCGTGGGCGGGAGCTACCCAGAGGATGAGCAGTTCTTC. The V and J genes are TRBV7-2 and TRBJ2-1; 7 nucleotides align to TRBD2. V gave up 0 bases and J gave up 8 bases; unmatched junction bases: 19. From germline, CDR1 is SGHTA and CDR2 FQGNSA. This CDR3 has 19 residues.

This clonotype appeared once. This chain's CDR3 is CSAANPTNEQFF. In DNA form, the CDR3 reads TGCAGTGCTGCAAACCCTACCAATGAGCAGTTCTTC. The chain recombines TRBV20-1 with TRBJ2-1; D gene unclear. Trimming cost V 5 bases and J 6 bases, with 11 bases left between them. The CDR3 consists of 12 residues. Germline V gene lookup returns CDR1 DFQATT and CDR2 SNEGSKA (reference sequence).

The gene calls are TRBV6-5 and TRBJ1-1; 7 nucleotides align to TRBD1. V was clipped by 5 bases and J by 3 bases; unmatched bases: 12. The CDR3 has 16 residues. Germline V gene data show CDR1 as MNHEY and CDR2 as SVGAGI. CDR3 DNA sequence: TGTGCCAGCAGTCCCTTCGACAGGGTGGGGGACACTGAAGCTTTCTTT. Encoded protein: CASSPFDRVGDTEAFF.

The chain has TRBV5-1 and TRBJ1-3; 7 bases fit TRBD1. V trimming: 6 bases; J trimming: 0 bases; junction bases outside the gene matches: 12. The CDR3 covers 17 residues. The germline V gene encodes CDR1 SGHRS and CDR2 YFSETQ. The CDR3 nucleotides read TGCGCCAGCACCACAGGGGCAGGAGCATCCTCTGGAAACACCATATATTTT. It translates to CASTTGAGASSGNTIYF.

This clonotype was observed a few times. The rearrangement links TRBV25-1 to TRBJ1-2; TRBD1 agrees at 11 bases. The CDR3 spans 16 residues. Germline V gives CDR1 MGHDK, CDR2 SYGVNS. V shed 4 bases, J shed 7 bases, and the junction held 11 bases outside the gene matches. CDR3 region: CASSGQVRDRGGGYTF. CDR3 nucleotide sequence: TGTGCCAGCAGTGGACAAGTCCGGGACAGGGGGGGTGGCTACACCTTC.

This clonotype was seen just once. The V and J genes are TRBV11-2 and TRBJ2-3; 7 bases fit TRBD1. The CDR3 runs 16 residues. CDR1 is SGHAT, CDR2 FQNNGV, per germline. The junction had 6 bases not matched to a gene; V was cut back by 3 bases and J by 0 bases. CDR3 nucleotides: TGTGCCAGCAGCTTCCGGGACAGAGCTAGCACAGATACGCAGTATTTT. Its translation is CASSFRDRASTDTQYF.

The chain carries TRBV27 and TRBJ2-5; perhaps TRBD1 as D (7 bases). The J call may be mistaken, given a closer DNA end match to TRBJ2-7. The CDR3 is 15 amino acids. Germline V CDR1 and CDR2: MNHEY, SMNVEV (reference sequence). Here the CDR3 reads CASSLSARGDYEQYF. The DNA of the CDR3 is TGTGCCAGCAGTTTATCGGCCAGGGGGGACTACGAGCAGTACTTC.

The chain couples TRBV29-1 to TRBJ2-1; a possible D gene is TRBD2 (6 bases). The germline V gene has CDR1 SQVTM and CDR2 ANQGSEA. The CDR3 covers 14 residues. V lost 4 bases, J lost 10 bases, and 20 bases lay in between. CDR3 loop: CSVGSGAASYEQFF. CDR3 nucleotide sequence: TGCAGCGTTGGTTCGGGAGCCGCTTCCTACGAGCAGTTCTTC.

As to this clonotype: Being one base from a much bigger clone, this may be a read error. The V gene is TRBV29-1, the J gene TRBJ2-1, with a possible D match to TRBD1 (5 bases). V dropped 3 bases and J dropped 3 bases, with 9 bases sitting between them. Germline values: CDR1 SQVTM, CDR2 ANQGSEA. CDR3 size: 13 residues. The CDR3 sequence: CSVDGASYNEQFF. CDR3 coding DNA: TGCAGCGTTGATGGGGCCAGCTACAATGAGCAGTTCTTC.

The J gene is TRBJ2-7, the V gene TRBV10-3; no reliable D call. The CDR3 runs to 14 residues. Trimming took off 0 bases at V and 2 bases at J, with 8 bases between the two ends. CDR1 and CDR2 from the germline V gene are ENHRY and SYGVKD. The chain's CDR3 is CAISESGKAYEQYF. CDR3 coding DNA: TGTGCCATCAGTGAGTCGGGGAAAGCCTACGAGCAGTACTTC.

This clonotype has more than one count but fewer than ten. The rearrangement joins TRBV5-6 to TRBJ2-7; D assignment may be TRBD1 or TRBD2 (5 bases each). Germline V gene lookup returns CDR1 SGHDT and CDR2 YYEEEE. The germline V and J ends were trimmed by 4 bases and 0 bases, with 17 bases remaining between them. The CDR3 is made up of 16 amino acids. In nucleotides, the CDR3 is TGTGCCAGCAGCCCGACCGGGACGCCTCTCTCCTACGAGCAGTACTTC. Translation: CASSPTGTPLSYEQYF.

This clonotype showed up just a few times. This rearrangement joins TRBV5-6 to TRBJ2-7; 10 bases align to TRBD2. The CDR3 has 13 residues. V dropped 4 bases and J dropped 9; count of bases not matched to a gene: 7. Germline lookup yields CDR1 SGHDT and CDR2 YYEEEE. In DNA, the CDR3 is TGTGCCAGCAGCACCGGACTAGCGGACGGGCAGTACTTC. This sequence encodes CASSTGLADGQYF.

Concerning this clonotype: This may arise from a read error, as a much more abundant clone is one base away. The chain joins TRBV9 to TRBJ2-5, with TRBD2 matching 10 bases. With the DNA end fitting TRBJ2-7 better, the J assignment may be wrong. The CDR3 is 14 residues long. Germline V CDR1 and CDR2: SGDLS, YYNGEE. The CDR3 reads CASSVGTSDHEQYF. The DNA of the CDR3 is TGTGCCAGCAGCGTTGGGACTAGCGACCACGAGCAGTACTTC.

The CDR3 protein is CASSLGQHSPLHF. In nucleotides, the CDR3 is TGCGCCAGCAGCTTGGGACAGCATTCACCCCTCCACTTT. This chain joins TRBV5-1 and TRBJ1-6; tentative D call: TRBD1 (5 bases). V was pared by 0 bases and J by 8 bases, with 6 bases between. The germline CDR1 and CDR2 sequences are SGHRS and YFSETQ. The CDR3 loop spans 13 amino acids.

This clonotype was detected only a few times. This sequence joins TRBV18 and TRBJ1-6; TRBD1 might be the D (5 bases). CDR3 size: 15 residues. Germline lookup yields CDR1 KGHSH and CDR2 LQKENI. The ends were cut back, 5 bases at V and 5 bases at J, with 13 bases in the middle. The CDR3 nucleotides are TGTGCCAGCTCAAGCCGGGACGGGAATAATTCACCCCTCCACTTT. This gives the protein CASSSRDGNNSPLHF.

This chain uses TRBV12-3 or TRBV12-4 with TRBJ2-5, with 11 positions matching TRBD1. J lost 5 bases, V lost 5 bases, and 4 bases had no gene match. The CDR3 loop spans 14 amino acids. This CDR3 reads CASSKGQGVETQYF. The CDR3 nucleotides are TGTGCCAGCAGTAAGGGACAGGGGGTGGAGACCCAGTACTTC.

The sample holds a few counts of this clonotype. The CDR3 spells CASTQGNEQFF. CDR3 bases: TGCGCCAGCACTCAGGGCAATGAGCAGTTCTTC. This chain uses TRBV5-1 with TRBJ2-1, with D perhaps matching TRBD1 (5 bases). The CDR3 covers 11 residues. The germline V and J ends were trimmed by 6 bases and 6 bases, with 7 bases remaining between them. Germline-derived CDR1 and CDR2 are SGHRS and YFSETQ.

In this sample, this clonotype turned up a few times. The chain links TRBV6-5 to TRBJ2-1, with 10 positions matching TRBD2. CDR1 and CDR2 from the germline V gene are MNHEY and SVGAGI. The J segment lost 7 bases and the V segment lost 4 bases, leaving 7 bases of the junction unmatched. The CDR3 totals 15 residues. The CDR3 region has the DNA TGTGCCAGCAGTTCCTCTAGCGGGAGTTCGAATGAGCAGTTCTTC. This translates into CASSSSSGSSNEQFF.

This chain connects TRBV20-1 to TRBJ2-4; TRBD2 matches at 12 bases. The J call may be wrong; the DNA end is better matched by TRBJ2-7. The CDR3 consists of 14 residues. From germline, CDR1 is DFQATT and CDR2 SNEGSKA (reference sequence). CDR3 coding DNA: TGCAGTGCTAGAGGGACTAGCGGGATTGGCGAGCAGTACTTC. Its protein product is CSARGTSGIGEQYF.

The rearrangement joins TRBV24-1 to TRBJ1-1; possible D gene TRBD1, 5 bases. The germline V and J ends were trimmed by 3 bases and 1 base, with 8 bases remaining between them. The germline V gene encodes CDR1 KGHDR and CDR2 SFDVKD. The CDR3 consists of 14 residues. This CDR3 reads CATSDPTENTEAFF. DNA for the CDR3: TGTGCCACCAGTGATCCGACAGAGAACACTGAAGCTTTCTTT.